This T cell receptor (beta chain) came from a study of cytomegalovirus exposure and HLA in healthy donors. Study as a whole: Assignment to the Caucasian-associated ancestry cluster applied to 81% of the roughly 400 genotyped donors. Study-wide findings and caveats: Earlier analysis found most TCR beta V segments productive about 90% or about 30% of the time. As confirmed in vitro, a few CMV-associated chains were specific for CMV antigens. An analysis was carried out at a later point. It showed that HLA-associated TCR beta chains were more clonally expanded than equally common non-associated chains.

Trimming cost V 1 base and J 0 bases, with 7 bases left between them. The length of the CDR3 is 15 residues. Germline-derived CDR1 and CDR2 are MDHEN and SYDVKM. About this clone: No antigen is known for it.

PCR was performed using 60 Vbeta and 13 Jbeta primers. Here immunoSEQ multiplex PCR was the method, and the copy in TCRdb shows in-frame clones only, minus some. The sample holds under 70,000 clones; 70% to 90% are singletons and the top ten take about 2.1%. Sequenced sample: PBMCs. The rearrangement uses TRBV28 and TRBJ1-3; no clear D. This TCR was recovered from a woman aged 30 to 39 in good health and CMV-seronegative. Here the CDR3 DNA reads TGTGCCAGCAGTTTATCTACCTACTCTGGAAACACCATATATTTT. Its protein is CASSLSTYSGNTIYF.